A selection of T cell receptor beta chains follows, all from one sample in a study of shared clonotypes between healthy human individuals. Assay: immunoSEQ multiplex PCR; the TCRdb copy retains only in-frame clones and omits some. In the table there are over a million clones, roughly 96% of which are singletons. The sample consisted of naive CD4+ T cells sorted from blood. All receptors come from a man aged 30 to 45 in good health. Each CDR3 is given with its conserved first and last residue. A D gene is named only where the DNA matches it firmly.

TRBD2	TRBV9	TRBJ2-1	TGTGCCAGCAGCCCGAGACTAGCGAGCGACAATGAGCAGTTCTTC	CASSPRLASDNEQFF
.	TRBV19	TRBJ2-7	TGTGCCAGTAGTACCTCAGCGGGTGCGGGCTACGAGCAGTACTTC	CASSTSAGAGYEQYF
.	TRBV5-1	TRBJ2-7	TGCGCCAGCAGTTCCCAAGCACAGGGAGGGGGCTACGAGCAGTACTTC	CASSSQAQGGGYEQYF
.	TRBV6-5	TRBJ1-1	TGTGCCAGCAGCCCTACGGGGGCATCTGAAGCTTTCTTT	CASSPTGASEAFF
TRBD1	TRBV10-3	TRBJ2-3	TGTGCCATCAGTCCGGACCCAGGGGGAATGGATACGCAGTATTTT	CAISPDPGGMDTQYF
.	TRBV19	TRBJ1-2	TGTGCCAGTAGTACACCTGGAGAAGCCTATGGCTACACCTTC	CASSTPGEAYGYTF
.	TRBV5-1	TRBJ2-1	TGCGCCAGCAGCTCGTCTAAAACCATTCTAGAGCAGTTCTTC	CASSSSKTILEQFF
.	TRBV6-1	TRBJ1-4	TGTGCCAGCAGCCGACAAGCAACTAATGAAAAACTGTTTTTT	CASSRQATNEKLFF
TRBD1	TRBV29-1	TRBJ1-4	TGCAGCGCACGAATCGGGACAGCTAATGAAAAACTGTTTTTT	CSARIGTANEKLFF
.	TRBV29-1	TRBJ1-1	TGCAGCGTTAGTAGGGGGAACACTGAAGCTTTCTTT	CSVSRGNTEAFF
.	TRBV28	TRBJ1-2	TGTGCCAGCAGTTTAGGGCCATCTTTTAGCTATGGCTACACCTTC	CASSLGPSFSYGYTF
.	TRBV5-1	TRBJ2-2	TGCGCCAGCAGCTTAATTGGTACCGGGGAGCTGTTTTTT	CASSLIGTGELFF
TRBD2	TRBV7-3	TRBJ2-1	TGTGCCAGCAGCTTACTAGGGGCTAGCGGGAGCGGAAATGAGCAGTTCTTC	CASSLLGASGSGNEQFF
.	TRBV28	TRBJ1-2	TGTGCCAGCAGTTTATACGGCAGGCCCCTCTATGGCTACACCTTC	CASSLYGRPLYGYTF
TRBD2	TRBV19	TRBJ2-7	TGTGCCAGTAGTATAGCTTGGACTAGTCCGGAGCAGTACTTC	CASSIAWTSPEQYF
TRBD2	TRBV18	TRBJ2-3	TGTGCCAGCTCACCCAATAGCGGGACCACAGATACGCAGTATTTT	CASSPNSGTTDTQYF
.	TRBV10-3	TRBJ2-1	TGTGCCATCAGTAAACAAGGGGCCAATGAGCAGTTCTTC	CAISKQGANEQFF
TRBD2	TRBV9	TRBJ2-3	TGTGCCAGCAGCGTAGAACGGATGGTAGCGGGAGACACAGATACGCAGTATTTT	CASSVERMVAGDTDTQYF